These 4 T cell receptor beta chains share one sample of origin, sequenced in a study of cytomegalovirus exposure and HLA in healthy donors. The PCR made use of 60 Vbeta and 13 Jbeta primers. Method: immunoSEQ multiplex PCR; TCRdb's copy keeps in-frame clones and lacks some. The repertoire holds 140,000 or so clones, roughly 80% seen once, with 2.5% to 3% in the top ten. Sequencing used PBMCs. These receptors all come from a woman under 40 in good health and CMV-seronegative.

There are a few counts of this clone. The chain is built from TRBV6-5 and TRBJ1-6, with D perhaps TRBD1 (5 bases). Looked up from germline, CDR1 is MNHEY and CDR2 is SVGAGI. V was clipped by 7 bases and J by 7 bases, with 14 bases between them. This CDR3 has 14 residues. CDR3 sequence reads: CASMGGTKNSPLHF. CDR3 nucleotides: TGTGCCAGCATGGGGGGGACGAAGAATTCACCCCTCCACTTT.

This clone was observed a few times. The chain has TRBV5-1 and TRBJ2-7; the match to TRBD1 covers 9 bases. The CDR3 has 15 amino acids. Germline CDR1 is SGHRS and CDR2 is YFSETQ. V was clipped by 0 bases and J by 5 bases; unmatched bases: 6. CDR3 nucleotides: TGCGCCAGCAGCTTGGCGACAGGGGGAAGGGACGAGCAGTACTTC. Protein: CASSLATGGRDEQYF. Full variable domain (rest looked up from reference TRBV5-1 and TRBJ2-7): KAGVTQTPRYLIKTRGQQVTLSCSPISGHRSVSWYQQTPGQGLQFLFEYFSETQRNKGNFPGRFSGRQFSNSRSEMNVSTLELGDSALYLCASSLATGGRDEQYFGPGTRLTVT.

The chain is built from TRBV25-1 and TRBJ2-7; 9 nucleotides agree with TRBD1. Germline loops: CDR1 MGHDK, CDR2 SYGVNS. After removal of 1 base from V and 4 bases from J, the junction contained 8 bases not matched to a gene. CDR3 size: 16 residues. Written as DNA, the CDR3 is TGTGCCAGCAGTGAATTCGTGGGACAGGGAAGATACGAGCAGTACTTC. Residues: CASSEFVGQGRYEQYF.

This clone was observed once. An end of the junction differs from the germline gene, which may be a read error. The CDR3 protein is CAGSAGTRSEAFF. The DNA for the CDR3 is TGTGCCGGCTCAGCCGGGACACGAAGTGAAGCTTTCTTT. This chain joins TRBV18 and TRBJ1-1, with D perhaps TRBD1 (6 bases). Germline CDR1 and CDR2: KGHSH and LQKENI. The CDR3 is 13 residues long.